Shown below are 13 T cell receptor beta chains from a single sample sequenced in a study of post-analysis software for immune sequencing data. Findings of the study overall: Controls showed lower frequencies than patients for 4 or 5 TRBV segments, and TRBV5-6, TRBV5-1 and TRBV20-1 were among these.

No cognate antigen is known for these TCRs. Unique molecular identifiers tagged the TCR beta cDNA libraries. TCRdb called the PCR reads again in MiXCR, with one record for every CDR3 protein. The data hold some 690,000 distinct CDR3 sequences, with 30% observed a single time. Material: blood. These receptor sequences come from a girl aged 10-17 years with multiple sclerosis.

V is TRBV13 and J is TRBJ2-7; 12 bases align to TRBD2. J lost 3 bases, V lost 6 bases, and 6 bases had no gene match. Germline V gene lookup returns CDR1 PRHDT and CDR2 FYEKMQ (reference sequence). The CDR3 has 15 residues. CDR3 coding DNA: TGTGCCAGCAGTTCAGGACTAGCGGGGTACTACGAGCAGTACTTC. Its protein is CASSSGLAGYYEQYF.

This clonotype has a handful of counts. The J gene is TRBJ1-1, the V gene TRBV5-1, with D perhaps TRBD1 (6 bases). Germline CDR1 reads SGHRS; CDR2 reads YFSETQ. The V and J ends lost 3 bases and 5 bases respectively, with 14 bases between them. CDR3 length: 14 amino acids. CDR3 region: CASSSTHRETEAFF. As DNA, the CDR3 is TGCGCCAGCAGCTCGACCCACAGGGAAACTGAAGCTTTCTTT.

This clonotype was counted a few times. The rearrangement links TRBV20-1 to TRBJ2-7; 9 nucleotides align to TRBD1. The CDR3 is 16 residues long. CDR1 is DFQATT, CDR2 SNEGSKA, per germline (reference sequence). The V gene end was trimmed by 5 bases and the J gene end by 4 bases; junction bases not matched to a gene: 15. CDR3 sequence (DNA): TGCAGTGCTCGACGACAGGGGGAGAAGGTCTTGTACGAGCAGTACTTC. Translated, it gives CSARRQGEKVLYEQYF.

V usage is TRBV20-1 and J usage is TRBJ2-1; the D gene is possibly TRBD1 (6 bases). Germline V lookup: CDR1 DFQATT, CDR2 SNEGSKA (reference sequence). CDR3 length: 14 residues. V was trimmed by 5 bases and J by 4 bases, leaving 15 bases between them. In DNA form, the CDR3 reads TGCAGTGCTCTACCGGGACACCCGTACAATGAGCAGTTCTTC. It yields the protein CSALPGHPYNEQFF.

This clonotype was picked up a small number of times. The J gene is TRBJ2-5, the V gene TRBV6-1; 8 bases agree with TRBD2. The J segment lost 1 base and the V segment lost 10 bases, leaving 11 bases of the junction unmatched. Germline CDR1 is MNHNS and CDR2 is SASEGT. This CDR3 is built from 15 residues. The CDR3 protein is CAIMDGGRPQETQYF. The CDR3 DNA reads as TGTGCCATTATGGACGGCGGGAGGCCCCAAGAGACCCAGTACTTC.

This clonotype was observed many times. This rearrangement joins TRBV12-3 or TRBV12-4 to TRBJ2-3; D gene uncertain. This CDR3 spans 13 amino acids. Trimming cost V 6 bases and J 0 bases, with 7 bases left between them. DNA for the CDR3: TGTGCCAGCAGCCTGAAGAGCACAGATACGCAGTATTTT. This gives the protein CASSLKSTDTQYF.

The sample holds a few counts of this clonotype. The chain links TRBV27 to TRBJ1-6; D is ambiguous. Trimming left V 7 bases short and J 6 bases short, with 10 bases between. Germline-derived CDR1 and CDR2 are MNHEY and SMNVEV (reference sequence). The CDR3 length is 13 residues. CDR3 region: CASTPTGNSPLHF. The CDR3 bases are TGTGCCAGCACCCCGACCGGTAATTCACCCCTCCACTTT.

V usage is TRBV14 and J usage is TRBJ1-2; possible D gene TRBD1, 5 bases. This CDR3 is built from 15 residues. The V end was cut by 2 bases, the J end by 8 bases, with 18 bases between. Germline assignment: CDR1 SGHDN and CDR2 FVKESK. CDR3 sequence reads: CASSQLGAGLGGYTF. CDR3 in DNA: TGTGCCAGCAGCCAACTCGGGGCAGGGTTGGGAGGCTACACCTTC.

There are many counts of this clonotype. V and J are TRBV6-2 or TRBV6-3 and TRBJ2-5; TRBD2 agrees at 10 bases. V trimming: 0 bases; J trimming: 3 bases; junction bases outside the gene matches: 1. Germline assignment: CDR1 MNHEY and CDR2 SVGEGT. The CDR3 covers 15 residues. The chain's CDR3 is CASSYSGTSEETQYF. Here the CDR3 DNA reads TGTGCCAGCAGTTACTCGGGGACTAGCGAAGAGACCCAGTACTTC.

CDR3 sequence (DNA): TGCGCCAGCAGCTTGACGGGACAGGAATACGAGCAGTACTTC. Its protein is CASSLTGQEYEQYF. This chain joins TRBV5-1 and TRBJ2-7; 8 bases align to TRBD1. V lost 1 base to trimming and J lost 4 bases; unmatched junction nucleotides: 4. This CDR3 comprises 14 residues. The V gene's germline CDR1 is SGHRS and CDR2 YFSETQ.

This chain connects TRBV29-1 to TRBJ2-2, with 12 bases identical to TRBD2. The germline V gene encodes CDR1 SQVTM and CDR2 ANQGSEA. CDR3 length equals 15 residues. The V and J ends lost 7 bases and 4 bases, in that order; junction bases with no gene match: 7. The CDR3 loop reads CSAAATSGSTGELFF. In nucleotides, the CDR3 is TGCAGCGCTGCCGCGACTAGCGGGAGCACCGGGGAGCTGTTTTTT.

The chain carries TRBV29-1 and TRBJ2-2; TRBD2 aligns across 11 bases. Germline CDR1 reads SQVTM; CDR2 reads ANQGSEA. After removal of 5 bases from V and 4 bases from J, the junction contained 12 bases not matched to a gene. This CDR3 is built from 17 residues. Here the CDR3 reads CSVQLAGGPLGTGELFF. CDR3 nucleotide sequence: TGCAGCGTTCAGCTAGCGGGAGGCCCCTTGGGCACCGGGGAGCTGTTTTTT.

The sample holds a few counts of this clonotype. The rearrangement uses TRBV6-4 and TRBJ1-2; D ambiguous. The germline V gene encodes CDR1 MRHNA and CDR2 SNTAGT. This CDR3 is built from 14 residues. Deletions cut 0 bases from V and 5 bases from J, with 10 bases between. The CDR3 sequence: CASSDSSSGYGYTF. CDR3 nucleotide sequence: TGTGCCAGCAGTGACTCTTCTTCGGGGTATGGCTACACCTTC.